The T cell receptor beta chain described here comes from a study of shared clonotypes between healthy human individuals. Overall study: Three CD4 naive, three CD4 memory, two CD8 naive and one CD8 memory plate were used per donor. Whole-study results and caveats: Non-shared clonotypes had lower generation probabilities than clonotypes shared by all four sorted-subset donors.

All donors were healthy HIV-negative adults lacking recent acute infections or vaccinations. CD4+ cell separation produced CD45RA+ naive and CD45RA-negative memory subsets. A word on this clone: No antigen is known for it.

Trimming left V 6 bases short and J 6 bases short, with 23 bases between. The CDR3 covers 16 residues. Germline-derived CDR1 and CDR2 are MNHNS and SASEGT. TCRdb's table, derived via immunoSEQ multiplex PCR, lists solely in-frame clones and lacks some. The table has 2.5 million or so clones, approximately 92% seen once. Specimen: naive CD4+ T cells sorted from blood. Indicated subset: CD45RA+ positively selected. The origin of this receptor is a man aged 18 to 29 in good health. The chain recombines TRBV6-1 with TRBJ1-1; a possible D gene is TRBD1 (5 bases). This chain's CDR3 is CASRESAGAGSAEAFF. The CDR3 region has the DNA TGTGCCAGCAGGGAATCTGCGGGTGCAGGGAGCGCTGAAGCTTTCTTT.